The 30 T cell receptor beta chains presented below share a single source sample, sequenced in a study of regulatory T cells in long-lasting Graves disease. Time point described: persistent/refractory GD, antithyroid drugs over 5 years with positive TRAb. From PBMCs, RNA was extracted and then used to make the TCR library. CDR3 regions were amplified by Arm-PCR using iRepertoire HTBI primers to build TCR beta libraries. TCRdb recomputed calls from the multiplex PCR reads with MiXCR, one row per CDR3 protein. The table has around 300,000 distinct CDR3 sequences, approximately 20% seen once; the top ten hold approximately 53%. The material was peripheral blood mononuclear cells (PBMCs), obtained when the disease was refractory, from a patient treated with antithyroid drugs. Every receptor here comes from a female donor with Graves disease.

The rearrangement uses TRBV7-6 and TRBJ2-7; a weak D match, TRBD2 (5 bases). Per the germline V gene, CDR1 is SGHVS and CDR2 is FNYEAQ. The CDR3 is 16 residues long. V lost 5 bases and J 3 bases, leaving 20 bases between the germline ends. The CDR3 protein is CASSQAAETPIYEQYF. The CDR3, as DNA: TGTGCCAGCAGCCAAGCGGCGGAGACCCCAATCTACGAGCAGTACTTC.

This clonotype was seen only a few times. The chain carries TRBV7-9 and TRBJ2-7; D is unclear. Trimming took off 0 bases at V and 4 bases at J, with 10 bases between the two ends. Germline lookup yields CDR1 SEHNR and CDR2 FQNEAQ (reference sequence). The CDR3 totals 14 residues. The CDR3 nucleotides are TGTGCCAGCAGCTTAGCGCCCCGCCCATACGAGCAGTACTTC. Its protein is CASSLAPRPYEQYF.

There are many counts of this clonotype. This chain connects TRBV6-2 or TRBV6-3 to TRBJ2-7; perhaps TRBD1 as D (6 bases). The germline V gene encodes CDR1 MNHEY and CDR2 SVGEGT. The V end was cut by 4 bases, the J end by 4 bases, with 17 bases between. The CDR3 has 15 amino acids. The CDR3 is CASSFGQPTSYEQYF. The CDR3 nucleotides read TGTGCCAGCAGTTTCGGACAGCCAACTTCATACGAGCAGTACTTC.

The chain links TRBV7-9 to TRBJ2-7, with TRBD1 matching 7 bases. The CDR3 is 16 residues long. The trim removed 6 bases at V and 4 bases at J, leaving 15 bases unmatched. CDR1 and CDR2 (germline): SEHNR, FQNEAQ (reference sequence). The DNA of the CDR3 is TGTGCCAGCAGTACAAACCGGGACAGAGCCTTATACGAGCAGTACTTC. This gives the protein CASSTNRDRALYEQYF.

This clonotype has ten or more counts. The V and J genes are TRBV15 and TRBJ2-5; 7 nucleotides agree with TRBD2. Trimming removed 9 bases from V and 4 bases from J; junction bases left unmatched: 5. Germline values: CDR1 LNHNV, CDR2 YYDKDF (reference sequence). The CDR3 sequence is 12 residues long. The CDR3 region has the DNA TGTGCCACGACGGGAGGTGGAGAGACCCAGTACTTC. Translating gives CATTGGGETQYF.

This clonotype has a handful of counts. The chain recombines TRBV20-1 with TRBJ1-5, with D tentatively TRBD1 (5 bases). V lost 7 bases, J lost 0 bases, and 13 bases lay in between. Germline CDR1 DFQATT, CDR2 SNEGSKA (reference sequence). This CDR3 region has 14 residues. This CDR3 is CSVVGLNSNQPQHF. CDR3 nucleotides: TGCAGTGTGGTGGGGCTAAATAGCAATCAGCCCCAGCATTTT.

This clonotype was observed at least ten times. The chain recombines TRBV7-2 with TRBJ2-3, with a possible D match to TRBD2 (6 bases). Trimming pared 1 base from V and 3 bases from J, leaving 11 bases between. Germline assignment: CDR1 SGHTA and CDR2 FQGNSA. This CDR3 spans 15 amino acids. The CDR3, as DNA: TGTGCCAGCAGCTTAGGAGGCGGACTAACAGATACGCAGTATTTT. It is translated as CASSLGGGLTDTQYF.

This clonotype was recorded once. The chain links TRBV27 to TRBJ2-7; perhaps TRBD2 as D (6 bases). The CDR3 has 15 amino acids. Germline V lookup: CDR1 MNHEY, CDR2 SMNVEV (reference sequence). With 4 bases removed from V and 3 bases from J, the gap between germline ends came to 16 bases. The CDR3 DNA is TGTGCCAGCAGTTCAACCCTGGGACTTGACTACGAGCAGTACTTC. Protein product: CASSSTLGLDYEQYF.

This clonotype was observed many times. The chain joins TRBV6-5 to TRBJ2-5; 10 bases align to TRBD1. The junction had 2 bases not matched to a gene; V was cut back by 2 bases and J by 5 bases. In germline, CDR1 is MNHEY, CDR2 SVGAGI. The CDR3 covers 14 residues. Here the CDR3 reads CASSYDRGHETQYF. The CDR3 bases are TGTGCCAGCAGTTACGACAGGGGGCACGAGACCCAGTACTTC.

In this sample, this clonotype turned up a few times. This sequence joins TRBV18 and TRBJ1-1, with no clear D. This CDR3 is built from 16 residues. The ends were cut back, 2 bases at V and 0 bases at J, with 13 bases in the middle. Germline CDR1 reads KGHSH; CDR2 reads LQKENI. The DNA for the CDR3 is TGTGCCAGCTCACCAGCCTCGACTCCAATGAACACTGAAGCTTTCTTT. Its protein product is CASSPASTPMNTEAFF.

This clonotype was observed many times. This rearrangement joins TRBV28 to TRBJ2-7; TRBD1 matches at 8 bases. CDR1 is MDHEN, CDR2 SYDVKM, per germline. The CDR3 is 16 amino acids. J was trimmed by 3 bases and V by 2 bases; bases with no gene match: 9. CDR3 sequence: CASSLGPQGAFYEQYF. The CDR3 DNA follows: TGTGCCAGCAGTTTAGGGCCGCAGGGGGCTTTCTACGAGCAGTACTTC.

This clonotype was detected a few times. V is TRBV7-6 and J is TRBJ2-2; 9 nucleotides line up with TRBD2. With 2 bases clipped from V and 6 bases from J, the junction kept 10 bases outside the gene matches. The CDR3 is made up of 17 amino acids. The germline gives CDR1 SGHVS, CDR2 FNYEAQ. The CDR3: CASSLSSREGLAGELFF. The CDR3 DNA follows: TGTGCCAGCAGCTTATCGTCGCGGGAGGGCCTCGCCGGGGAGCTGTTTTTT. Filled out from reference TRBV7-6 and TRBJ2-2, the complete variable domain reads GAGVSQSPRYKVTKRGQDVALRCDPISGHVSLYWYRQALGQGPEFLTYFNYEAQQDKSGLPNDRFSAERPEGSISTLTIQRTEQRDSAMYRCASSLSSREGLAGELFFGEGSRLTVL.

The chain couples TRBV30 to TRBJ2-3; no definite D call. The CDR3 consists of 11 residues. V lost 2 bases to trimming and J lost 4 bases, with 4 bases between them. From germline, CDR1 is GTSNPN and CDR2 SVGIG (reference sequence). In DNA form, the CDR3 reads TGTGCCTGGAGTCTGGCAGATACGCAGTATTTT. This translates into CAWSLADTQYF.

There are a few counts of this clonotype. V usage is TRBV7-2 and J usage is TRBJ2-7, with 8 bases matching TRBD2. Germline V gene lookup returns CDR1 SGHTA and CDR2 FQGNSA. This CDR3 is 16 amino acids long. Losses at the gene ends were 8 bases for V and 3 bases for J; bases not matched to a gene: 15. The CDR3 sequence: CASSGGGSKRSYEQYF. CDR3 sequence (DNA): TGTGCCAGCTCGGGGGGGGGGTCGAAACGGAGCTACGAGCAGTACTTC. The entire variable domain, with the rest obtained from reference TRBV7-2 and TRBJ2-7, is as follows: GAGVSQSPSNKVTEKGKDVELRCDPISGHTALYWYRQSLGQGLEFLIYFQGNSAPDKSGLPSDRFSAERTGGSVSTLTIQRTQQEDSAVYLCASSGGGSKRSYEQYFGPGTRLTVT.

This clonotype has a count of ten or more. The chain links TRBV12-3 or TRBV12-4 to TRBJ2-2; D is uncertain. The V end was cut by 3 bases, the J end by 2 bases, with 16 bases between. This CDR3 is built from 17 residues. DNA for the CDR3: TGTGCCAGCAGTTTTATTTCGACCGGGCGAAACACCGGGGAGCTGTTTTTT. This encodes CASSFISTGRNTGELFF.

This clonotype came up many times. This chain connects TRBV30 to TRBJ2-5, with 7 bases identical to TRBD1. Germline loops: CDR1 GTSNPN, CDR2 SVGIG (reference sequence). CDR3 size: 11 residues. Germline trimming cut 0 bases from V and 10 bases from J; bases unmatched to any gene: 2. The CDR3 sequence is CAWSVDRDQYF. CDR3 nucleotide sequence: TGTGCCTGGAGTGTAGACAGGGACCAGTACTTC.

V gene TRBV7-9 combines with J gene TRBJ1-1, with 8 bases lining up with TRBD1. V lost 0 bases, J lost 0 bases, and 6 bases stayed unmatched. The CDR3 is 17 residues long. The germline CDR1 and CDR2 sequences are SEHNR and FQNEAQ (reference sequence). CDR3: CASSLATRGPLNTEAFF. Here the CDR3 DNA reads TGTGCCAGCAGCTTAGCGACCAGGGGGCCTTTGAACACTGAAGCTTTCTTT.

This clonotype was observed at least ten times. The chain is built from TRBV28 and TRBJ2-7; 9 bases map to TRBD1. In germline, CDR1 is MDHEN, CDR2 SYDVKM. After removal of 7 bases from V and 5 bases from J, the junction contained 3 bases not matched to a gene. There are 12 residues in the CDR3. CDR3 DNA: TGTGCCAGCACCGGACAGGGGAACGAGCAGTACTTC. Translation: CASTGQGNEQYF.

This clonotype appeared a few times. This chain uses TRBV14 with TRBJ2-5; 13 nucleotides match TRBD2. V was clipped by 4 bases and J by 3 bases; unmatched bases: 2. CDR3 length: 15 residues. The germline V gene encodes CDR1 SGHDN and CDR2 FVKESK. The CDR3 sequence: CASSLTSGRKETQYF. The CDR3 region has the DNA TGTGCCAGCAGCCTGACTAGCGGGAGGAAAGAGACCCAGTACTTC.

The CDR3 loop is CASSMGQGFETQYF. In nucleotides, the CDR3 is TGTGCCAGTAGTATGGGACAGGGCTTTGAGACCCAGTACTTC. The chain links TRBV19 to TRBJ2-5; TRBD1 matches at 9 bases. Germline CDR1 LNHDA, CDR2 SQIVND (reference sequence). The J segment lost 5 bases and the V segment lost 3 bases, leaving 4 bases of the junction unmatched. CDR3 size: 14 residues.

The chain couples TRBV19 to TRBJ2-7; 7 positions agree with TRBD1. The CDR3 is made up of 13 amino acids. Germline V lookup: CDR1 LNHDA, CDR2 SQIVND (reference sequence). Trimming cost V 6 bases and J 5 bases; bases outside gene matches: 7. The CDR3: CASRTPGGHEQYF. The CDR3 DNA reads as TGTGCCAGTAGAACCCCAGGGGGTCACGAGCAGTACTTC.

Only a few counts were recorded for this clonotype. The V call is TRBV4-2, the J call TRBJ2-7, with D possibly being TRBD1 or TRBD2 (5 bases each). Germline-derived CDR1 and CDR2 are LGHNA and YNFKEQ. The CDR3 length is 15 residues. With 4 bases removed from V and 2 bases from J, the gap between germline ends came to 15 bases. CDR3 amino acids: CASSPQGASTYEQYF. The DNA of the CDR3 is TGTGCCAGCAGCCCTCAGGGAGCGAGTACCTACGAGCAGTACTTC.

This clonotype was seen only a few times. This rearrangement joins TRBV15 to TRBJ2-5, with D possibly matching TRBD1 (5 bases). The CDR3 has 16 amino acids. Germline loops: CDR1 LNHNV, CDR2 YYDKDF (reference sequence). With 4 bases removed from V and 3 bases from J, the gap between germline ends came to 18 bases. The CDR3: CATSTAFIAGKETQYF. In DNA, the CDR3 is TGTGCCACCAGCACCGCCTTCATTGCAGGGAAAGAGACCCAGTACTTC.

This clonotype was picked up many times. For the CDR3, the DNA is TGTGCCAGCAGACACACACTAGCGGGAGGGAGCTCCTACGAGCAGTACTTC. It specifies CASRHTLAGGSSYEQYF. This rearrangement joins TRBV6-1 to TRBJ2-7; TRBD2 matches at 13 bases. With 6 bases clipped from V and 0 bases from J, the junction kept 8 bases outside the gene matches. In germline, CDR1 is MNHNS, CDR2 SASEGT. The CDR3 sequence is 17 residues long.

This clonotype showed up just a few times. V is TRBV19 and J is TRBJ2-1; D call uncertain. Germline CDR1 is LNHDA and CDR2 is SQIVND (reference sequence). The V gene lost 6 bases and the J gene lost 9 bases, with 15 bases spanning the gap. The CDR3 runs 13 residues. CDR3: CASSKRSRAEQFF. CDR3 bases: TGTGCCAGTAGCAAACGTTCCCGGGCTGAGCAGTTCTTC.

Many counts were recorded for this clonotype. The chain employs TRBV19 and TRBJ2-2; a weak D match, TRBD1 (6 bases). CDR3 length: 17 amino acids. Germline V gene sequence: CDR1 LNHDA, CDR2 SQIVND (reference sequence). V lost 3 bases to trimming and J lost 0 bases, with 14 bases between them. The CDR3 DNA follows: TGTGCCAGTAGTATCCCGGGACACCCCTCGAACACCGGGGAGCTGTTTTTT. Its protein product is CASSIPGHPSNTGELFF.

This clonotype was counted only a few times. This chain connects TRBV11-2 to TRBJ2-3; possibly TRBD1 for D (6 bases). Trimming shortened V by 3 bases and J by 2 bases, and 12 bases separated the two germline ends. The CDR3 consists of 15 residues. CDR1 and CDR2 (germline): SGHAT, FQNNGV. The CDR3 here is CASSFGQPDTDTQYF. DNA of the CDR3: TGTGCCAGCAGCTTCGGACAGCCTGACACAGATACGCAGTATTTT.

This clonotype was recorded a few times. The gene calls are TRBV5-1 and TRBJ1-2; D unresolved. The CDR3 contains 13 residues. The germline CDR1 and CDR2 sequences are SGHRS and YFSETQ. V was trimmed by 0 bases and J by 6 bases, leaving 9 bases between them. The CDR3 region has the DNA TGCGCCAGCAGCTTGGGTCAGCTCAATGGCTACACCTTC. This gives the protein CASSLGQLNGYTF.

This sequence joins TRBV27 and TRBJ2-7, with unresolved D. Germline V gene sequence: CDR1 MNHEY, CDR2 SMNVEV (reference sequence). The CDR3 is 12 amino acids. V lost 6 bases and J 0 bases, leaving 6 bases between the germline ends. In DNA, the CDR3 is TGTGCCAGCAGGTCAGGCTCCTACGAGCAGTACTTC. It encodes CASRSGSYEQYF.

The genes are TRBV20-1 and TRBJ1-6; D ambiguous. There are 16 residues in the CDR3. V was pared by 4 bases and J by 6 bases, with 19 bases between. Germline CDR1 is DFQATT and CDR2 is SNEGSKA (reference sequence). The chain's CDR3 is CSATMSFGWPNSPLHF. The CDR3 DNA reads TGCAGTGCTACCATGAGTTTTGGCTGGCCTAATTCACCCCTCCACTTT.